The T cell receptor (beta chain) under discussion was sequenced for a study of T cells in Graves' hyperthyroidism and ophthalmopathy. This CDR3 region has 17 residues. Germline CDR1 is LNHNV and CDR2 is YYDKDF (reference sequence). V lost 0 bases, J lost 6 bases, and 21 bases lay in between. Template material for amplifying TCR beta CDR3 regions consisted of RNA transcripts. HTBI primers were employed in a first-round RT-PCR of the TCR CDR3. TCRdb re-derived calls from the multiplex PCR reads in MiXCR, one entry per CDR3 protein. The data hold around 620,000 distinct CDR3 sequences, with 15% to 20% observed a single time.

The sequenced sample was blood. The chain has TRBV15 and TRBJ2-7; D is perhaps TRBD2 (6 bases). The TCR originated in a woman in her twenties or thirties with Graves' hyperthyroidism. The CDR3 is CATSRDCRDLWPCEQYF. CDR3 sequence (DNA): TGTGCCACCAGCAGAGATTGTAGGGACTTGTGGCCCTGCGAGCAGTACTTC.